What follows are 30 T cell receptor beta chains derived from one specimen sequenced in a study of glioma-infiltrating T cells. Using RNA template, CDR3s of TCR alpha and beta were amplified with iRepertoire arm-PCR. TCRdb reanalysed the multiplex PCR reads using MiXCR and keeps one entry per CDR3 protein. Among several thousand distinct CDR3 sequences listed, about 28% were seen once. Sequences were obtained from glioma tissue, nonneoplastic brain tissue, or PBMCs (not recorded which). The receptors stem from a human donor with low-grade glioma or glioblastoma, undergoing nonglioma brain surgery, or in good health (not recorded which).

There are many counts of this clonotype. The chain has TRBV18 and TRBJ2-5; 10 positions agree with TRBD2. V dropped 2 bases and J dropped 3; count of bases not matched to a gene: 12. The CDR3 sequence is 18 residues long. The V gene's germline CDR1 is KGHSH and CDR2 LQKENI. DNA of the CDR3: TGTGCCAGCTCACCATGGGCTAGCGGGAGCGTTCGAGAAGAGACCCAGTACTTC. This translates into CASSPWASGSVREETQYF.

There are many counts of this clonotype. In DNA, the CDR3 is TGTGCCAGCAGGACTAACAGGGGTATCACTGAAGCTTTCTTT. Its translation: CASRTNRGITEAFF. The J gene is TRBJ1-1, the V gene TRBV4-2; 7 bases are a match to TRBD1. CDR3 length: 14 residues. Germline V gives CDR1 LGHNA, CDR2 YNFKEQ. The trim removed 6 bases at V and 4 bases at J, leaving 8 bases unmatched.

In this sample, this clonotype turned up many times. This chain uses TRBV5-7 with TRBJ2-7, with D possibly TRBD1 on 5 matching bases. TRBV5-7 is sorted into the ORF group, with uncertain function. The CDR3 loop spans 14 amino acids. V was clipped by 1 base and J by 2 bases, with 10 bases between them. The CDR3 nucleotides read TGTGCCAGCAGCTTGTGGCAGGGCCCCTACGAGCAGTACGTC. This encodes CASSLWQGPYEQYV.

The sample holds one count of this clonotype. The chain uses TRBV5-6 and TRBJ1-3, with D uncertain. V dropped 7 bases and J dropped 1 base, with 21 bases sitting between them. The CDR3 is 17 amino acids. Germline V gene data show CDR1 as SGHDT and CDR2 as YYEEEE. The CDR3 region is CASGSVGSLLSGNTIYF. In DNA form, the CDR3 reads TGTGCCAGCGGCTCGGTGGGCTCACTCCTATCTGGAAACACCATATATTTT.

The chain combines TRBV5-4 with TRBJ2-3; 9 bases agree with TRBD2. Per the germline V gene, CDR1 is SGHNT and CDR2 is YYREEE (reference sequence). After removal of 5 bases from V and 6 bases from J, the junction contained 7 bases not matched to a gene. This CDR3 has 14 residues. The CDR3 nucleotides read TGTGCCAGCAGACCGACTAGCGGTGAGGATACGCAGTATTTT. Protein: CASRPTSGEDTQYF.

This clonotype showed up many times. CDR3 sequence (DNA): TGTGCCAGCAGCTTGGGGAACACCGGGGAGCTGTTTTTT. This codes for CASSLGNTGELFF. V gene TRBV7-9 combines with J gene TRBJ2-2; the D is unclear. The length of the CDR3 is 13 residues. Germline V gene lookup returns CDR1 SEHNR and CDR2 FQNEAQ (reference sequence). The V and J ends lost 3 bases and 1 base respectively, with 3 bases between them.

This clonotype showed up many times. This rearrangement joins TRBV7-2 to TRBJ1-1; 9 bases fit TRBD1. Trimming cost V 5 bases and J 2 bases; bases outside gene matches: 3. CDR1 SGHTA and CDR2 FQGNSA come from the germline V gene. This CDR3 region has 14 residues. DNA for the CDR3: TGTGCCAGCAGCCGACAGGGGGTTAACACTGAAGCTTTCTTT. Translating gives CASSRQGVNTEAFF.

This clonotype was seen many times. This sequence joins TRBV12-3 or TRBV12-4 and TRBJ2-7; no reliable D call. The V gene lost 5 bases and the J gene lost 2 bases, with 16 bases spanning the gap. The CDR3 loop spans 15 amino acids. The CDR3 is CASSLRSLKAYEQYF. CDR3 nucleotide sequence: TGTGCCAGCAGTCTTCGGTCCCTAAAAGCCTACGAGCAGTACTTC.

The gene calls are TRBV18 and TRBJ2-1; 12 bases match TRBD2. J lost 6 bases, V lost 6 bases, and 6 bases had no gene match. Germline-derived CDR1 and CDR2 are KGHSH and LQKENI. The CDR3 runs 15 residues. In DNA form, the CDR3 reads TGTGCCAGCTCCCAGGGACTAGCGGGCTCCAATGAGCAGTTCTTC. This translates into CASSQGLAGSNEQFF.

This clonotype was seen ten or more times. V gene TRBV11-2 combines with J gene TRBJ2-4; 11 bases agree with TRBD1. J was trimmed by 7 bases and V by 5 bases; bases with no gene match: 7. The germline V gene has CDR1 SGHAT and CDR2 FQNNGV. This CDR3 is 15 amino acids long. The CDR3 is CASSPGTGGRNIQYF. CDR3 in DNA: TGTGCCAGCAGCCCTGGGACAGGGGGTAGGAACATTCAGTACTTC.

This clonotype came up many times. V is TRBV7-2 and J is TRBJ2-5; D is uncertain. The germline gives CDR1 SGHTA, CDR2 FQGNSA. The CDR3 is made up of 13 amino acids. V was pared by 4 bases and J by 5 bases, with 11 bases between. The CDR3 DNA is TGTGCCAGCAGCTCACCCGGACGGGAGACCCAGTACTTC. Its protein product is CASSSPGRETQYF.

This clonotype counts as medium-sized. The chain links TRBV6-1 to TRBJ2-7, with TRBD2 matching over 11 bases. After removal of 4 bases from V and 3 bases from J, the junction contained 5 bases not matched to a gene. The germline CDR1 and CDR2 sequences are MNHNS and SASEGT. There are 15 residues in the CDR3. This chain's CDR3 is CASSVLAGDHYEQYF. DNA of the CDR3: TGTGCCAGCAGTGTACTAGCGGGGGATCACTACGAGCAGTACTTC.

In its sample, this clonotype ranks as medium-sized (0.01 to 0.1%). CDR3 nucleotides: TGCGCCAGCAGTGAAAGGGCCTTTTCCGATGGCTACACCTTC. Translating it yields CASSERAFSDGYTF. The chain employs TRBV10-2 and TRBJ1-2; no clear D gene. This CDR3 comprises 14 residues. V was clipped by 3 bases and J by 6 bases, with 14 bases between them. The germline CDR1 and CDR2 sequences are WSHSY and SAAADI.

In its sample, this clonotype is medium-sized (0.01 to 0.1%). The rearrangement joins TRBV14 to TRBJ1-1; no clear D. Trimming shortened V by 4 bases and J by 3 bases, and 9 bases separated the two germline ends. CDR1 and CDR2 from the germline V gene are SGHDN and FVKESK. The CDR3 is 13 residues long. This CDR3 is CASSPRSDTEAFF. CDR3 DNA: TGTGCCAGCAGCCCGAGGTCCGACACTGAAGCTTTCTTT.

This clonotype is termed medium-sized. This chain joins TRBV6-2 or TRBV6-3 and TRBJ1-5; D gene ambiguous. Looked up from germline, CDR1 is MNHEY and CDR2 is SVGEGT. The CDR3 runs 13 residues. V lost 2 bases and J 7 bases, leaving 9 bases between the germline ends. This CDR3 is CASSYRVRQPQHF. The CDR3 DNA reads as TGTGCCAGCAGTTACCGGGTTCGGCAGCCCCAGCATTTT.

This clonotype qualifies as large. This rearrangement joins TRBV20-1 to TRBJ2-3; D is possibly TRBD2 (5 bases). V lost 1 base, J lost 1 base, and 15 bases lay in between. CDR1 and CDR2 (germline): DFQATT, SNEGSKA (reference sequence). The CDR3 has 16 amino acids. CDR3 in amino acids: CSARGMGRSGTDTQYF. CDR3 nucleotide sequence: TGCAGTGCTAGAGGGATGGGTCGTAGCGGCACAGATACGCAGTATTTT.

This clonotype rates as large. V is TRBV27 and J is TRBJ1-2; D gene uncertain. Germline assignment: CDR1 MNHEY and CDR2 SMNVEV (reference sequence). V was pared by 3 bases and J by 5 bases, with 16 bases between. This CDR3 has 15 residues. DNA of the CDR3: TGTGCCAGCAGTTTGTCGACGGGCCCTTCTTATGGCTACACCTTC. As protein: CASSLSTGPSYGYTF.

Sample share makes this clonotype medium-sized. V is TRBV28 and J is TRBJ2-7; 7 nucleotides align to TRBD1. J was trimmed by 2 bases and V by 5 bases; bases with no gene match: 9. This CDR3 has 15 residues. Per the germline V gene, CDR1 is MDHEN and CDR2 is SYDVKM. The CDR3 DNA follows: TGTGCCAGCAGTCCATCGGGACAGCTTACCTACGAGCAGTACGTC. Translated: CASSPSGQLTYEQYV.

Many counts were recorded for this clonotype. The gene calls are TRBV5-1 and TRBJ1-1; maybe TRBD1 (5 bases). The CDR3 has 14 residues. CDR1 and CDR2 (germline): SGHRS, YFSETQ. Between the trimmed V and J ends, which lost 7 bases and 4 bases, there was a span of 17 bases. This chain's CDR3 is CASQQYRGGTEAFF. The CDR3, as DNA: TGCGCCAGCCAGCAATACCGCGGGGGCACTGAAGCTTTCTTT.

This clonotype has a count of ten or more. The J gene is TRBJ2-1, the V gene TRBV10-3; D gene ambiguous. Germline V gene sequence: CDR1 ENHRY, CDR2 SYGVKD. V was trimmed by 2 bases and J by 7 bases, leaving 6 bases between them. CDR3 length equals 12 residues. The DNA for the CDR3 is TGTGCCATCAGTGAGACTCGGAATGAGCAGTTCTTC. It translates to CAISETRNEQFF.

CDR3 in DNA: TGTGCCAGCAGGACTAACAGGGATATCACCGAAGCTTTCTTT. This translates into CASRTNRDITEAFF. The chain is built from TRBV4-2 and TRBJ1-1, with D possibly matching TRBD1 (6 bases). This CDR3 contains 14 residues. V lost 6 bases, J lost 8 bases, and 19 bases lay in between. Germline CDR1 and CDR2: LGHNA and YNFKEQ.

Comment on this clonotype: One end of the junction is discordant with germline, which a read error may explain. The chain recombines TRBV18 with TRBJ2-7, with 11 positions matching TRBD1. The germline CDR1 and CDR2 sequences are KGHSH and LQKENI. CDR3 length: 15 residues. The CDR3 nucleotides are TGTGCCAGCTCGACAGGGACAGGGGGGAAATACGAGAAGTACTTC. Its protein is CASSTGTGGKYEKYF.

By sample fraction, this clonotype is large. CDR3 protein: CASSPAGTAHSYNEQFF. The DNA of the CDR3 is TGTGCCAGCAGTCCTGCCGGGACAGCTCATTCCTACAATGAGCAGTTCTTC. This chain uses TRBV25-1 with TRBJ2-1; 7 bases are a match to TRBD1. The germline V gene has CDR1 MGHDK and CDR2 SYGVNS. The CDR3 is 17 amino acids. V lost 5 bases and J lost 1; bases outside the gene matches: 11.

This clonotype was observed many times. A much bigger clone sits one base away, suggesting this may be a read error. The chain recombines TRBV7-8 with TRBJ2-1; possible D gene TRBD2, 6 bases. The V gene's germline CDR1 is SGHVS and CDR2 FQNEAQ. V lost 5 bases and J lost 7, with 21 bases in between. The CDR3 contains 16 residues. As DNA, the CDR3 is TGTGCCAGCAGCCATTCCGGAAGGGCGGGATGGAATGAGCAGTTCTTC. This sequence encodes CASSHSGRAGWNEQFF.

This clonotype is medium-sized by share. This chain joins TRBV20-1 and TRBJ1-1, with 9 nucleotides matching TRBD1. The CDR3 runs 14 residues. With V trimmed by 0 bases and J by 4 bases, 3 bases remained unmatched. The germline CDR1 and CDR2 sequences are DFQATT and SNEGSKA (reference sequence). In DNA, the CDR3 is TGCAGTGCTAGAGAAACAGGGGGCGTCACTGAAGCTTTCTTT. Amino acids: CSARETGGVTEAFF.

The table lists this clonotype with a count of one. V gene TRBV5-4 combines with J gene TRBJ2-3; D is undetermined. Germline assignment: CDR1 SGHNT and CDR2 YYREEE (reference sequence). The CDR3 spans 13 residues. DNA for the CDR3: TGTTCCCGCAGCTTTGCCCGCACAGAGCCGCAGTATTTT. Amino acids: CSRSFARTEPQYF.

By share, this clonotype counts as medium-sized (0.01 to 0.1%). The rearrangement uses TRBV24-1 and TRBJ2-5; TRBD1 agrees at 9 bases. Germline V lookup: CDR1 KGHDR, CDR2 SFDVKD. The CDR3 length is 16 residues. Trimming cost V 1 base and J 1 base; bases outside gene matches: 3. The CDR3 nucleotides read TGTGCCACCAGTGATTTTAGGACAGGGGTCCAAGAGACCCAGTACTTC. This gives the protein CATSDFRTGVQETQYF.

To note about this clonotype: The junction does not match germline at one end; this may be a read error. The rearrangement uses TRBV20-1 and TRBJ2-1; 7 bases match TRBD2. Germline V gene data show CDR1 as DFQATT and CDR2 as SNEGSKA (reference sequence). The CDR3 loop spans 15 amino acids. The CDR3 loop reads CSPPGTNGDYNEQFF. The CDR3 DNA is TGCAGTCCACCCGGGACTAACGGGGACTACAACGAGCAGTTCTTC.

This clonotype was seen ten or more times. The CDR3, as DNA: TGTGCCAGCAGCTTAACTAGCGGCTATTACGAGCAGTACTTC. It translates to CASSLTSGYYEQYF. V and J are TRBV7-9 and TRBJ2-7; TRBD2 matches 8 bases. The CDR3 runs 14 residues. The germline gives CDR1 SEHNR, CDR2 FQNEAQ (reference sequence). After removal of 2 bases from V and 4 bases from J, the junction contained 4 bases not matched to a gene.

This clonotype counts as medium-sized. The V gene is TRBV20-1, the J gene TRBJ1-1; D is undetermined. The V gene lost 0 bases and the J gene lost 4 bases, with 9 bases spanning the gap. The CDR3 is 13 amino acids. Germline CDR1 and CDR2: DFQATT and SNEGSKA (reference sequence). The CDR3 sequence: CSARDQGVTEAFF. The CDR3 nucleotides read TGCAGTGCTAGAGATCAAGGCGTCACTGAAGCTTTCTTT.